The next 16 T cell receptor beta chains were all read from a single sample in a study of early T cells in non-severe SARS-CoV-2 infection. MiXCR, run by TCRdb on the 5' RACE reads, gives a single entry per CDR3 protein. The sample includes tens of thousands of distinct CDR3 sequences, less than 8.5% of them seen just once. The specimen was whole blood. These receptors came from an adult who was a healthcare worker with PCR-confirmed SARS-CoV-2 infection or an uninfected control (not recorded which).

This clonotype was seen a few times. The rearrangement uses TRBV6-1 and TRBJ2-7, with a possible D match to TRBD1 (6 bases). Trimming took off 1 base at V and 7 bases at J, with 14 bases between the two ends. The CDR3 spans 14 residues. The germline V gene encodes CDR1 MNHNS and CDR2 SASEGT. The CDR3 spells CASSEVRTGYEQYF. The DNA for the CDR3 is TGTGCCAGCAGTGAAGTCCGCACAGGGTATGAGCAGTACTTC.

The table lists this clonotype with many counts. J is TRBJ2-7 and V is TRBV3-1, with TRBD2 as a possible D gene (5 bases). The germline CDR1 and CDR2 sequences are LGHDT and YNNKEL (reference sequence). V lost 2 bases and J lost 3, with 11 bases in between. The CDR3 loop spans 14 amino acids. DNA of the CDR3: TGTGCCAGCAGCCAAAACGACGGGATCTACGAGCAGTACTTC. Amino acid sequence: CASSQNDGIYEQYF.

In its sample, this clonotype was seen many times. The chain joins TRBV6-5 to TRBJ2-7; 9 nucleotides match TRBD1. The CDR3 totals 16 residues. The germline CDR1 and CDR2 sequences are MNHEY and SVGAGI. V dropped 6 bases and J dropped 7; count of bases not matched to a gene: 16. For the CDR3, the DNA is TGTGCCAGCAGCTTGCATTTGGGACAGGGAGGTGGGGAGCAGTACTTC. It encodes CASSLHLGQGGGEQYF.

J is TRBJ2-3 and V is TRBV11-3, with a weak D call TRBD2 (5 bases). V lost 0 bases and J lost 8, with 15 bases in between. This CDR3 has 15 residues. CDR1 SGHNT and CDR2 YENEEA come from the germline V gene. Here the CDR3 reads CASSLDSPARGTQYF. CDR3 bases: TGTGCCAGCAGCTTAGATTCCCCGGCACGGGGTACGCAGTATTTT.

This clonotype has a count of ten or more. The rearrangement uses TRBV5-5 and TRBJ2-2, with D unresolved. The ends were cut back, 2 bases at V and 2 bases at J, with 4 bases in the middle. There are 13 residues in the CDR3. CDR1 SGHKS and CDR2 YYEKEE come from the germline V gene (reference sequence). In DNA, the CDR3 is TGTGCCAGCAGCTTCAGAAACACCGGGGAGCTGTTTTTT. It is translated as CASSFRNTGELFF.

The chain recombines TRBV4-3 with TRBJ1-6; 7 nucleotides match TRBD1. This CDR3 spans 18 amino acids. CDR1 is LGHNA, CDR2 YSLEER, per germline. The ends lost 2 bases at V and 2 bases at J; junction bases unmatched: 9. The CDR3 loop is CASSQYWETGTYNSPLHF. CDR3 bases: TGCGCCAGCAGCCAATATTGGGAGACAGGGACCTATAATTCACCCCTCCACTTT.

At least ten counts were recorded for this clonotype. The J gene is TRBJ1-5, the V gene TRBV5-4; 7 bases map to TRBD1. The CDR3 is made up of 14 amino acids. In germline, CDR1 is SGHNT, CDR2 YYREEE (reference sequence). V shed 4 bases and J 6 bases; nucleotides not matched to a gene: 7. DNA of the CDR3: TGTGCCAGCAGCAACCGACAGGGACGTCAGCCCCAGCATTTT. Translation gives CASSNRQGRQPQHF.

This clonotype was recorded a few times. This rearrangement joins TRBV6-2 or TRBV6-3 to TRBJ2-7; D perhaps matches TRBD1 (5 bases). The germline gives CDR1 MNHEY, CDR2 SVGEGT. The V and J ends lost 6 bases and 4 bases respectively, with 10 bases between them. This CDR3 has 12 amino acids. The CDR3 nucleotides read TGTGCCAGCAGCCACGACAGTTACGAGCAGTACTTC. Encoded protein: CASSHDSYEQYF.

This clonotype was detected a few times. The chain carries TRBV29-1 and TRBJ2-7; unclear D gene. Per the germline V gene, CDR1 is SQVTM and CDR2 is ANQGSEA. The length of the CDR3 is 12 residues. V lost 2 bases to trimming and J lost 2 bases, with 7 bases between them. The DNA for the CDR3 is TGCAGCGTTGAATCTGGAACCTACGAGCAGTACTTC. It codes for CSVESGTYEQYF.

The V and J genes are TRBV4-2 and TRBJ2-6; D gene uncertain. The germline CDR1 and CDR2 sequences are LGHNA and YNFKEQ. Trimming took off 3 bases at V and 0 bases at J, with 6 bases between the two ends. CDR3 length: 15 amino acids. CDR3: CASSHSSSGANVLTF. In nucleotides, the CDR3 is TGTGCCAGCAGCCATAGCAGCTCTGGGGCCAACGTCCTGACTTTC.

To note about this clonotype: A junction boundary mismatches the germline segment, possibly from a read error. In DNA form, the CDR3 reads TGTCCCAGCAGGGGACAGGGATATAATTCACCCCTCCACTTT. It codes for CPSRGQGYNSPLHF. The V and J genes are TRBV6-4 and TRBJ1-6, with 9 bases aligning to TRBD1. The CDR3 spans 14 residues. Germline CDR1 MRHNA, CDR2 SNTAGT.

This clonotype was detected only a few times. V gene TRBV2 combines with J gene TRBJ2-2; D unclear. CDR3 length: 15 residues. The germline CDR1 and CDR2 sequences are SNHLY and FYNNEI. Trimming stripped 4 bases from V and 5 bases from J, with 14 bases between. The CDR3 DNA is TGTGCCAGCAGTGTAACGCGAAGGTATACCGGGGAGCTGTTTTTT. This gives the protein CASSVTRRYTGELFF.

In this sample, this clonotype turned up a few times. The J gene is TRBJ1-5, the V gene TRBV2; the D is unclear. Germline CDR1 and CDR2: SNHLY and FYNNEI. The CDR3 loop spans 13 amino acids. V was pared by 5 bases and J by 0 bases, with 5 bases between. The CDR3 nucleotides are TGTGCCAGCAGTTTACGTAGCAATCAGCCCCAGCATTTT. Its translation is CASSLRSNQPQHF.

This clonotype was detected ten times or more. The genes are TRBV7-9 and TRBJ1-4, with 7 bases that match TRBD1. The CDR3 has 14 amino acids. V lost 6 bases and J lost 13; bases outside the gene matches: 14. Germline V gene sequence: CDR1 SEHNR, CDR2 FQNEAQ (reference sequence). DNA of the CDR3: TGTGCCAGCAGTTTACAGGGGATTGGTGAGGGACTGTTTTTT. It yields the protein CASSLQGIGEGLFF.

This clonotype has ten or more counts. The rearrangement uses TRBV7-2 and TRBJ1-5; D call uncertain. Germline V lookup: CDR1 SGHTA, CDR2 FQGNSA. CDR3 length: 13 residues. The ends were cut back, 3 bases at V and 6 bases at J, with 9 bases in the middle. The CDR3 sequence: CASSFKPGQPQHF. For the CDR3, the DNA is TGTGCCAGCAGCTTCAAGCCCGGTCAGCCCCAGCATTTT.

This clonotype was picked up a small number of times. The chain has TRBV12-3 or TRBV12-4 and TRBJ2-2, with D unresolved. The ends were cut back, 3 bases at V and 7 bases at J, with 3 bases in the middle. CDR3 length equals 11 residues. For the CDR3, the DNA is TGTGCCAGCAGTTTCGGCGGGGAGCTGTTTTTT. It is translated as CASSFGGELFF.